This note documents a single T cell receptor beta chain sequence. Antigen specificity is unknown. The method was immunoSEQ multiplex PCR; TCRdb's version includes in-frame clones alone and lacks a portion of them. The repertoire has about 40,000 clones, approximately 88% of them found once; the top ten carry roughly 25%. This entry comes from a study of OX40 agonist ivuxolimab in advanced cancers. The V segment lost 4 bases and the J segment 2 bases; nucleotides outside the gene matches: 3. The CDR3 runs 15 residues. Looked up from germline, CDR1 is LNHNV and CDR2 is YYDKDF (reference sequence). Study-wide results and caveats: Clonal expansion among partial responders at 0.1-3.0 mg/kg ranked near the lowest. CD8+ T cells showed, on average, more clonal expansion than CD4+ cells.

The clonotype originates from an adult with an advanced solid tumor such as melanoma, head and neck, liver or kidney cancer. This sequence joins TRBV15 and TRBJ2-1; 9 bases map to TRBD1. The sample here was CD4+ or CD8+ T cells sorted from blood, taken in a trial of the OX40 agonist ivuxolimab. Here the CDR3 reads CATSTTGGAYNEQFF. In DNA form, the CDR3 reads TGTGCCACCAGCACAACAGGGGGCGCCTACAATGAGCAGTTCTTC. Variable domain in full (rest from reference TRBV15 and TRBJ2-1): DAMVIQNPRYQVTQFGKPVTLSCSQTLNHNVMYWYQQKSSQAPKLLFHYYDKDFNNEADTPDNFQSRRPNTSFCFLDIRSPGLGDTAMYLCATSTTGGAYNEQFFGPGTRLTVL.